Listed here is a single TCR beta chain. This clonotype was recorded at least ten times. Its specific antigen is unknown. Qualities for individual bases were not recorded, and no much larger clone is one base off. The data were taken from a study of T cells in Graves' hyperthyroidism and ophthalmopathy (dated by TCRdb to the late 2010s). Broadly, across the study: Peripheral blood samples were taken at the time of initial diagnosis, prior to any treatment. According to the paper, TCR Vbeta CDR3 sequencing was carried out on 135 peripheral blood samples, which came from under 50 ophthalmopathy, approximately 72 hyperthyroidism and some 17 progressor patients. Once sampling was done, hyperthyroidism patients were given methimazole at a starting dose of 30 mg daily, whereas ophthalmopathy patients were given high-dose intravenous methylprednisolone. To identify TCR V-J signatures that set the groups apart, the researchers used a discovery cohort of about a hundred patients, made up of roughly 40 with Graves' ophthalmopathy and some 55 with stable Graves' hyperthyroidism. An independent validation cohort of around 20 hyperthyroidism patients and some 15 patients who later progressed to ophthalmopathy tested prospective prediction of ophthalmopathy. In addition, the study compared T-cell repertoires in thyroid tissue and in blood from a handful of Graves' hyperthyroidism patients. The roughly 91 discovery patients were randomly divided into training and test sets at a 7:3 ratio. The study at large found these results: No statistical method was used to fix the sample size in advance, and group allocation was not hidden from the investigators. Most expanded thyroid clonotypes (frequency above 0.001) were also detected in blood, a finding suggesting that blood repertoires may reflect thyroid immune responses. In validation, the model predicted progression to ophthalmopathy with just under 71% sensitivity and roughly 72% specificity, a median of 6.5 months before onset. In cross-validation, a model built on a 13 V-J signature told ophthalmopathy apart from stable hyperthyroidism with 87.88% sensitivity and around 84% specificity, and in testing the same model reached 80%/75%.

A patient counted as having stable Graves' hyperthyroidism if no progression to ophthalmopathy occurred over 18 months of follow-up. Hyperthyroidism patients were aged 18 to 65 years and newly diagnosed, with disease duration of less than 2 months. The study excluded patients with uncontrolled infections, other autoimmune diseases, pregnancy or lactation. Diagnoses were established on the basis of clinical symptoms, serum thyroxine and TRAb, thyroid ultrasound, and orbital computed tomography. PBMCs were isolated from 7.5 to 10 ml of fresh peripheral blood by Ficoll-Paque density gradient centrifugation. Total RNA was extracted with Trizol reagent, and quality was checked on an Agilent 2100 Bioanalyzer. TCR beta CDR3 regions were amplified from RNA transcripts. A first-round RT-PCR of the TCR CDR3 used the HTBI primer set with the Qiagen OneStep RT-PCR kit. Libraries were constructed in a second round of multiplex PCR, after which size selection and purification were performed. Libraries were sequenced paired-end with 100 bp reads on an Illumina HiSeq2000. Per the source publication's procedure: SOAPnuke was used to process the raw data, removing reads that contained adapters or uncalled bases, had a mean Phred below 15, or lacked an exact match to the constant primer or identifier. High-quality paired reads were merged with COPE v1.2.5, and unique nucleotide sequences were defined as clonotypes. MiTCR v1.1 was used to align clonotypes to the IMGT TRBV, TRBD and TRBJ reference segments. The analysis included only V-J combinations with a frequency above 0.0001, which together covered 98% to 99.2% of the repertoires. A TCS score was defined as the ratio between F50 (clonal expansion) and ExV (chaos), using BLOSUM62-based TCRdist between CDR3 peptides within each V-J. Welch's t-statistics and random forest reduced around 510 V-J features to 10 to 15, which were used in a naive Bayes classifier (R e1071). The raw public reads went through TCRdb reprocessing: fastp at Q25, MiXCR clone calling, in-frame beta chains kept. Every entry covers one CDR3 protein and lists the most common genes and DNA from its rows. The V and J calls were determined by TCRdb, not by the authors. Counted in this sample were around 580,000 distinct CDR3 sequences; 16% of them appeared once. The top ten constitute around 18% of the sample.

Including cysteine and phenylalanine, the CDR3 has 14 amino acids. CDR3 DNA only is kept here, 42 bases in frame from base 1. The germline V gene sets CDR1 to SGHTA and CDR2 to FQGTGA. Cut back by 5 bases and 4 bases, the V and J ends lie 13 bases apart. The source is a young woman with Graves' hyperthyroidism. The specimen sequenced was blood. The V gene is TRBV7-3 and the J gene is TRBJ2-3; the D gene cannot be resolved beyond TRBD1 or TRBD2, each matching 5 bases. The sequenced DNA: TGTGCCAGCAGCCCCCGCCCGGGGCCAGATACGCAGTATTTT. This encodes CASSPRPGPDTQYF. Full variable domain (CDR3 extended with the reference TRBV7-3 and TRBJ2-3 proteins): GAGVSQTPSNKVTEKGKYVELRCDPISGHTALYWYRQSLGQGPEFLIYFQGTGAADDSGLPNDRFFAVRPEGSVSTLKIQRTERGDSAVYLCASSPRPGPDTQYFGPGTRLTVL.